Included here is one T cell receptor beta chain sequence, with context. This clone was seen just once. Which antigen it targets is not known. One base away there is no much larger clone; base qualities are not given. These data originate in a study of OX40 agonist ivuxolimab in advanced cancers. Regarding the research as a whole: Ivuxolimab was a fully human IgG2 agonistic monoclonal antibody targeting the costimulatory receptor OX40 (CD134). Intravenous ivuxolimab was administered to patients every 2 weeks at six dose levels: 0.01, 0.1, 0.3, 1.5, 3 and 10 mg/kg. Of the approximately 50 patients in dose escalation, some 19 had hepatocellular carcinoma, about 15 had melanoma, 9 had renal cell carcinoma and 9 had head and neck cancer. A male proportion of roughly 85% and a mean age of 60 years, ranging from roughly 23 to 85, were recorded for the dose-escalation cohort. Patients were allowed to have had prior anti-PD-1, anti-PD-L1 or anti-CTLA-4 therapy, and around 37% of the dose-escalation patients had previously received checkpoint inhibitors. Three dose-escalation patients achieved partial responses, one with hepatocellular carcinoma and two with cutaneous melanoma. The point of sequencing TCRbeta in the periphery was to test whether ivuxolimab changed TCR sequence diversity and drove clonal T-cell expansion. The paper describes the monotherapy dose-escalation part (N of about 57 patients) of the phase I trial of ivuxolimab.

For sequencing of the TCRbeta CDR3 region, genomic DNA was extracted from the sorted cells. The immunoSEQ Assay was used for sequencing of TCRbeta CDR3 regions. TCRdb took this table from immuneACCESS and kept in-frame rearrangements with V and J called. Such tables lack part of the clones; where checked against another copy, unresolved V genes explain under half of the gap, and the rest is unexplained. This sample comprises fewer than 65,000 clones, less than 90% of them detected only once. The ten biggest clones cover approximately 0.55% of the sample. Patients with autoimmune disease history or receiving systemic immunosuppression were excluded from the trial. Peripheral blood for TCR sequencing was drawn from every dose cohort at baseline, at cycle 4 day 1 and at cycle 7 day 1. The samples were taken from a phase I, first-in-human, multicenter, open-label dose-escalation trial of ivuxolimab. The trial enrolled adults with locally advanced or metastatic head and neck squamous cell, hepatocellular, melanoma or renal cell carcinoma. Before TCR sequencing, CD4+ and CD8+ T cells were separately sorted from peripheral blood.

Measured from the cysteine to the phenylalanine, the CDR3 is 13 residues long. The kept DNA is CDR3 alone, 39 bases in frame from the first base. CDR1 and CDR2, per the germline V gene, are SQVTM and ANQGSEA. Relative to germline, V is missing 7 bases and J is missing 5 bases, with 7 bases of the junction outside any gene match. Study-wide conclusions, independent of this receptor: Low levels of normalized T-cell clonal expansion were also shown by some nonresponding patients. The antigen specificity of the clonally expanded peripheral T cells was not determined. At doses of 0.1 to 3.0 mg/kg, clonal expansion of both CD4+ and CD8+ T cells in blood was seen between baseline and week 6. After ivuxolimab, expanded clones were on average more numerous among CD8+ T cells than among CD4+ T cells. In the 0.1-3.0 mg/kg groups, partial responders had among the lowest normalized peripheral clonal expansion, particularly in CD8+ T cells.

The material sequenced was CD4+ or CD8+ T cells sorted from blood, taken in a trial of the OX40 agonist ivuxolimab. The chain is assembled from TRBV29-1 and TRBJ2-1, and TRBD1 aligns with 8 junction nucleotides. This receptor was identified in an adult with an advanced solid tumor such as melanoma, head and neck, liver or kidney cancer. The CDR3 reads CSGRGQVNNEQFF. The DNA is TGCAGCGGGAGGGGACAGGTCAACAATGAGCAGTTCTTC.